The sequence of this T cell receptor (beta chain) was determined in a study of shared clonotypes between healthy human individuals. Generated by immunoSEQ multiplex PCR, the TCRdb table keeps only in-frame clones and is missing some. The data contain roughly 2 million clones, approximately 94% of them singletons. There were no recent acute infections or vaccinations among the donors, who were healthy HIV-negative adults. Germline loops: CDR1 SNHLY, CDR2 FYNNEI. This CDR3 is built from 13 residues. With 5 bases removed from V and 6 bases from J, the gap between germline ends came to 14 bases. The rearrangement uses TRBV2 and TRBJ2-7; either TRBD1 or TRBD2 may supply D (6 bases each). The sample taken for sequencing was naive CD4+ T cells sorted from blood. Subset noted: CD45RA+ positively selected. The clonotype was recovered from a man aged 18-30 years in good health. CDR3 amino acids: CASSTLQGGEQYF. The CDR3 DNA follows: TGTGCCAGCAGTACGTTACAGGGAGGCGAGCAGTACTTC. Full variable domain (rest looked up from reference TRBV2 and TRBJ2-7): EPEVTQTPSHQVTQMGQEVILRCVPISNHLYFYWYRQILGQKVEFLVSFYNNEISEKSEIFDDQFSVERPDGSNFTLKIRSTKLEDSAMYFCASSTLQGGEQYFGPGTRLTVT.